This T cell receptor beta chain was identified in a study of blood T cell dynamics during melanoma immunotherapy (TCRdb year 2020). Some background on the complete study: Patients had metastatic melanoma and received first-line pembrolizumab or nivolumab plus ipilimumab as standard of care in the United Kingdom. To find early correlates of response, peripheral T cell receptor repertoires were profiled in metastatic melanoma patients before and after one cycle of checkpoint inhibitor therapy. The training cohort was made up of consecutive patients, while a further independent group of patients from the same centre was pooled to form an external validation set. Findings and caveats that apply to the study as a whole: Whether the T cell clones driving repertoire changes were melanoma-specific or reflected general immune activation could not be determined in the study. Among sorted CD8+ subsets, TIE cells showed the highest similarity to cfDNA CDR3 sequences and the highest clonality, suggesting active turnover with convergence on dominant clones. The relatively small sample size was acknowledged as a potential limitation on generalization of the results.

According to the germline V gene, CDR1 reads SNHLY and CDR2 reads FYNNEI. V gives up 7 bases and J gives up 0 bases, and the segment between their germline ends measures 12 bases. Taken from cysteine to phenylalanine, the CDR3 has 15 residues. Just the 45-base CDR3 DNA is kept, in frame starting at base 1. Note on this clone: No antigen is known for it. Base qualities are missing; no much larger clone stands one base away.

For each sorted CD8+ T cell subset, the entire amount of extracted DNA went into the assay. Following the manufacturer instructions, the immunoSEQ TCRb Assay kit was used to amplify TCR beta CDR3 sequences from genomic DNA. The KAPA Library Quantification Kit for Illumina platforms was used to quantify the pooled libraries by qPCR. Pooled libraries were clustered at 0.6-1.1 pM and sequenced on an Illumina NextSeq 500. The source study handled its data this way. Analysis of the TCR data relied on immunoSEQ ANALYZER and the R LymphoSeq package. A rearrangement efficiency score was calculated as productive divided by the sum of productive and non-productive CDR3 sequences. Within each patient, timepoints were compared pairwise for clonality, measured with the Gini coefficient, and for diversity, measured with the Renyi index at alpha=1. In LymphoSeq, clonal relatedness was computed with an edit distance of 3 and repertoire similarity was computed with the Bhattacharyya coefficient. To classify response, a linear discriminant analysis based on week-3 changes in clonality and diversity was built using the R MASS and caret packages. Drawn from immuneACCESS, this table holds only the in-frame rearrangements with V and J called that TCRdb kept. Clones are partly lost; checked studies trace under half to an unresolved V gene and leave the rest unexplained. V and J calls and clone size are copied from that table; D and trimming were computed from the DNA. This sample lists about 2,000 clones; under 80% were detected once. Approximately 5.2% of the sample is held by the ten biggest clonotypes.

The sample's time point label, in plain terms: week 3, after first cycle of checkpoint inhibitor. The definition of immune-effector (TIE) cells was CD3+ CD4- CD8+ CD45RA- CD45RO-high CD27- CCR7- memory T cells. Blood samples were taken at two points: before treatment (T0) and at week 3 (W3), which came after the first cycle of checkpoint blockade. Except for two patients with rapid clinical progression, response was assessed 12 weeks after the first infusion by RECIST 1.1; disease control meant complete response, partial response or stable disease. Patients with prior systemic cancer treatment, concomitant immunosuppressant therapy or synchronous other active malignancies were excluded. Sorted CD8+ memory and naive T cell subsets were sequenced at T0 and W3 from six patients, of whom three were progressing and three had disease control. Lymphoprep and SepMate tubes were used to isolate PBMC from blood, and red cell lysis was then performed. QIAamp DNA Blood Mini kits were used to extract DNA from PBMC and sorted T cell subsets. CD8+ T cell subsets were live-sorted on a FACSAria III cytometer and were frozen prior to DNA extraction. Fresh PBMC for flow cytometry were kept at 4 degrees C in PBS containing roughly 2% fetal bovine serum and were analyzed within 24 hours.

Here the chain combines TRBV2 and TRBJ2-2; matching of 6 bases hints at TRBD2 as the D gene. This receptor was identified in a human donor with melanoma. Specimen: CD8+ T cells from blood, collected from a patient treated with checkpoint blockade. In the paper's terms, the cell subset or site label means: immune-effector CD8+ memory T cells, CD45RO-high CCR7- CD27-. The bases read TGTGCCAGCACCCCGGGACTTACGAACACCGGGGAGCTGTTTTTT. The translation is CASTPGLTNTGELFF.